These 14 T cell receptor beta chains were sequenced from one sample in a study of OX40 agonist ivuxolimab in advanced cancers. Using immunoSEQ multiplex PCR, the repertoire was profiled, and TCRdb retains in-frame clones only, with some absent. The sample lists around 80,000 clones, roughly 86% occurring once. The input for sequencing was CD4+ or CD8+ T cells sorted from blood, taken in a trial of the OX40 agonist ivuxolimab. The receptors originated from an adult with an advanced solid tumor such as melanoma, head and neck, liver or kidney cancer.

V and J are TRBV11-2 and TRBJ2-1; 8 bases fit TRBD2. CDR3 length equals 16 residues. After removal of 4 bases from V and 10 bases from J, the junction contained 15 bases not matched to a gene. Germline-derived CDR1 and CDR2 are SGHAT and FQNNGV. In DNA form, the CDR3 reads TGTGCCAGCAGCTCCCGGGGAGGGGCGGGGGGACCGGAGCAGTTCTTC. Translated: CASSSRGGAGGPEQFF.

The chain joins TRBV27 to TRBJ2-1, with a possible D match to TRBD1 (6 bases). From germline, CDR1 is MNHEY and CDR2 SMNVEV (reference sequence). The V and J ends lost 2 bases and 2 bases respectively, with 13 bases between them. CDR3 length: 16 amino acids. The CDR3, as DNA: TGTGCCAGCAGTTTACCCATGACAGGTCCCTACAATGAGCAGTTCTTC. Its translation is CASSLPMTGPYNEQFF.

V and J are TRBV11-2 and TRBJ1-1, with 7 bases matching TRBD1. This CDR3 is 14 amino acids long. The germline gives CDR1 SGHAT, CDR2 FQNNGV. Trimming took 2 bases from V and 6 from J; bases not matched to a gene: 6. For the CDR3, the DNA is TGTGCCAGCAGCTTATCCCCGACAGGGTCTGAAGCTTTCTTT. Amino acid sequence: CASSLSPTGSEAFF.

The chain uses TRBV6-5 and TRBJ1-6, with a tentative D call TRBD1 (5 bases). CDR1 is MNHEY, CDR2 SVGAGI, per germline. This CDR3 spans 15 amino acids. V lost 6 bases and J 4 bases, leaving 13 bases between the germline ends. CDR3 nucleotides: TGTGCCAGCAGCCCCATGGGGACTTATAATTCACCCCTCCACTTT. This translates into CASSPMGTYNSPLHF.

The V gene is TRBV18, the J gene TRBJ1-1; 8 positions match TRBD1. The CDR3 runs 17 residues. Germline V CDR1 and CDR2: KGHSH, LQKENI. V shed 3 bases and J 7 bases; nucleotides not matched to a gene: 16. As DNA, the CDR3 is TGTGCCAGCTCACCGGTGGCCGGGACAGGTGCGGCCAGTGAAGCTTTCTTT. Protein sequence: CASSPVAGTGAASEAFF.

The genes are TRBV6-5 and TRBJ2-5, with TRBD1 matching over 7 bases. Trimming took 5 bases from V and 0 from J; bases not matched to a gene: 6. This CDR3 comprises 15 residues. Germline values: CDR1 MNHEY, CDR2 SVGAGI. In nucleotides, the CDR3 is TGTGCCAGCAGTCAACTCACAGGGGACCAAGAGACCCAGTACTTC. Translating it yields CASSQLTGDQETQYF.

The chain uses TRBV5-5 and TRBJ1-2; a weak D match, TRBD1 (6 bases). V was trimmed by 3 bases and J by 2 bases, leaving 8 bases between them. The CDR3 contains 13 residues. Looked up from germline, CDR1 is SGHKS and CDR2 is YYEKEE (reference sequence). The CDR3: CASSYGTNYGYTF. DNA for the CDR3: TGTGCCAGCAGCTACGGGACAAACTATGGCTACACCTTC.

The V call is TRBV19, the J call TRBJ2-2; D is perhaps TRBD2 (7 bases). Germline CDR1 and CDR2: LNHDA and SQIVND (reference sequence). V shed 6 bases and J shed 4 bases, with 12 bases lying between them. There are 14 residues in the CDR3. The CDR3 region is CASSGGPGTGELFF. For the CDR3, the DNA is TGTGCCAGTAGCGGGGGGCCGGGCACCGGGGAGCTGTTTTTT.

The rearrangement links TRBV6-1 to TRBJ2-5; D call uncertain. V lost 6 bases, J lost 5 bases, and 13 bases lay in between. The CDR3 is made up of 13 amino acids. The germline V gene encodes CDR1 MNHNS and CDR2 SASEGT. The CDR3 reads CASSQDYWETQYF. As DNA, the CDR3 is TGTGCCAGCAGCCAGGATTATTGGGAGACCCAGTACTTC.

CDR3 bases: TGTGCCAGCGGGCGGTCGGAGAACACTGAAGCTTTCTTT. It is translated as CASGRSENTEAFF. The chain links TRBV28 to TRBJ1-1; D is unresolved. Germline V gene data show CDR1 as MDHEN and CDR2 as SYDVKM. This CDR3 has 13 residues. V lost 8 bases, J lost 1 base, and 11 bases lay in between.

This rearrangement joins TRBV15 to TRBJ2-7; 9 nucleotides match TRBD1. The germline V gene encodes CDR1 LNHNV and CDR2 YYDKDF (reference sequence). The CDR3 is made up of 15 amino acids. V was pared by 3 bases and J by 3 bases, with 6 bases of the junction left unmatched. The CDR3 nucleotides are TGTGCCACCAGCAGGGGACAGGGCGGACTCTACGAGCAGTACTTC. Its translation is CATSRGQGGLYEQYF.

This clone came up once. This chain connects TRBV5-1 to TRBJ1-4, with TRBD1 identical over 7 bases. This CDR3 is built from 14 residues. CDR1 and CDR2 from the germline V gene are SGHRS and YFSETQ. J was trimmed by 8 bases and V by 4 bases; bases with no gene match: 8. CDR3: CASSPDREGEKLFF. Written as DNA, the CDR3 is TGCGCCAGCAGCCCCGACAGGGAGGGCGAAAAACTGTTTTTT.

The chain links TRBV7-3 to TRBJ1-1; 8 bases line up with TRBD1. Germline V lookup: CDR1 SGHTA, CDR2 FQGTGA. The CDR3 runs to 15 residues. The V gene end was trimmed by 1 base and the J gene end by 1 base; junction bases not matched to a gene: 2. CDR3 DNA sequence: TGTGCCAGCAGCTTAAATACAGGGGGGAACACTGAAGCTTTCTTT. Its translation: CASSLNTGGNTEAFF.

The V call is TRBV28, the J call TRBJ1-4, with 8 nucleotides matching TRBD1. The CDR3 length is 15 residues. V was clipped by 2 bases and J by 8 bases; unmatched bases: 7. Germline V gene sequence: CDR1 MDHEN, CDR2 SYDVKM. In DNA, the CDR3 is TGTGCCAGCAGTTTAAGGACAGGGCCAACCGAAAAACTGTTTTTT. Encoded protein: CASSLRTGPTEKLFF.